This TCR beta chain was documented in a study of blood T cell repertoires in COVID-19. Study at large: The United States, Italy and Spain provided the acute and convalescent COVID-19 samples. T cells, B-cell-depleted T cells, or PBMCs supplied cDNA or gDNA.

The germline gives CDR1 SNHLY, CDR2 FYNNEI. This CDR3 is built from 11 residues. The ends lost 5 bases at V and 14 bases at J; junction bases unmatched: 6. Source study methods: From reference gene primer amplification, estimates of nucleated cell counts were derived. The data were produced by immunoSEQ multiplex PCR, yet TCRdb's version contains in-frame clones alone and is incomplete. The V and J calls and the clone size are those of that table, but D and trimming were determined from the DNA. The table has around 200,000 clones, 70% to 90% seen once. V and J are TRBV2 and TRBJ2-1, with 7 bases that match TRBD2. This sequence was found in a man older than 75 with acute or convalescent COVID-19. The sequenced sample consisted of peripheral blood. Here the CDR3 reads CASSILASKFF. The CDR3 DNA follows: TGTGCCAGCAGTATACTAGCGTCTAAGTTCTTC.